This T cell receptor (beta chain) was found in a study of shared clonotypes between healthy human individuals. The table came from immunoSEQ multiplex PCR; TCRdb's copy has only in-frame clones and leaves some out. The sample carries about 2.1 million clones, over 85% recorded once. Trimming left V 6 bases short and J 3 bases short, with 9 bases between. Germline CDR1 reads MNHNS; CDR2 reads SASEGT. The length of the CDR3 is 12 residues. Naive CD8 cells comprised CD45RO-negative, CCR7-positively selected cells, excluding terminally differentiated effector memory CD45RA+ cells. Notes on this clone: This CDR3 is also generated by other DNA sequences in the sample.

The sequenced sample consisted of naive CD8+ T cells from PBMCs. The clonotype comes from a man aged 18-30 years in good health. Some clones in this sample may be carry-over from other donors' samples. The V gene is TRBV6-1, the J gene TRBJ2-7; a possible D gene is TRBD1 (5 bases). CDR3 bases: TGTGCCAGCAGCGACAGCCTCTACGAGCAGTACTTC. It codes for CASSDSLYEQYF.